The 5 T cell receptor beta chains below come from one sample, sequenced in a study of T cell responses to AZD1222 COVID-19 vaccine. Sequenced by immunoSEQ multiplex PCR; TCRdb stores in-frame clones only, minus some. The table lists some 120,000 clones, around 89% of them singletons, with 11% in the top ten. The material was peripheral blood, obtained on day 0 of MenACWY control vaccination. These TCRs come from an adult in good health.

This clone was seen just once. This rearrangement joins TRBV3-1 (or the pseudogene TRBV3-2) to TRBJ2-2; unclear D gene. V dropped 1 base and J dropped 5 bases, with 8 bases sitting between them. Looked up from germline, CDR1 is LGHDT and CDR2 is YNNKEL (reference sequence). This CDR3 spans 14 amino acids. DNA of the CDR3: TGTGCCAGCAGCCAAGCCCTGAGGACCGGGGAGCTGTTTTTT. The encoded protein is CASSQALRTGELFF.

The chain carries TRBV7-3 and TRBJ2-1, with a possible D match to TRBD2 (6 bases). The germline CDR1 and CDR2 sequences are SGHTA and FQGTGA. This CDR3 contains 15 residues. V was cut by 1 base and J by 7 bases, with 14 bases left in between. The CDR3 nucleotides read TGTGCCAGCAGCTTAAATGGCGGGATAATAAATGAGCAGTTCTTC. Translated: CASSLNGGIINEQFF.

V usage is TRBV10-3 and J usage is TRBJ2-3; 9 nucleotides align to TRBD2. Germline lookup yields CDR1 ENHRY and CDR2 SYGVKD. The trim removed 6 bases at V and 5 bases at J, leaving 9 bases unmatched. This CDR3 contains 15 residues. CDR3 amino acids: CAISSPGLAGDTQYF. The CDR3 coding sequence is TGTGCCATCAGCTCCCCGGGACTAGCTGGAGATACGCAGTATTTT.

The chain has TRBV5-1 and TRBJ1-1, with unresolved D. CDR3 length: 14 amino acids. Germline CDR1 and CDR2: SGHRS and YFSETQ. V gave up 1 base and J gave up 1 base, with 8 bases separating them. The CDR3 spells CASSLTVTNTEAFF. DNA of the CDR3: TGCGCCAGCAGCTTGACAGTTACGAACACTGAAGCTTTCTTT.

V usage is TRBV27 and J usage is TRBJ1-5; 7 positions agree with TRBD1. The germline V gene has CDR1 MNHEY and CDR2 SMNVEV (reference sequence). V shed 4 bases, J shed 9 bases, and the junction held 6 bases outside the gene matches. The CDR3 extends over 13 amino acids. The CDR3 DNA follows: TGTGCCAGCAGTTCTGACAGGGTAACGCCCCAGCATTTT. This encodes CASSSDRVTPQHF.